The present entry profiles one T cell receptor beta chain with its context. PCR was performed a second time for roughly 7 to 11 cycles using a sample-barcoded 5' primer and a J-beta primer mix. TCRdb reanalysed the 5' RACE reads using MiXCR and keeps one entry per CDR3 protein. The sample lists about 830,000 distinct CDR3 sequences, around two thirds occurring once. This specimen comes from a study of blood T cells in healthy people across ages. The junction had 9 bases not matched to a gene; V was cut back by 3 bases and J by 5 bases. Germline CDR1 is LGHDT and CDR2 is YNNKEL (reference sequence). CDR3 size: 16 residues.

J is TRBJ2-3 and V is TRBV3-1, with 9 bases fitting TRBD1. This sequence originates from a man aged 25-45 years in good health. The specimen sequenced was blood. The CDR3 coding sequence is TGTGCCAGCAGCCAGGGACAGGGCTCGGGGCGAGATACGCAGTATTTT. It encodes CASSQGQGSGRDTQYF.